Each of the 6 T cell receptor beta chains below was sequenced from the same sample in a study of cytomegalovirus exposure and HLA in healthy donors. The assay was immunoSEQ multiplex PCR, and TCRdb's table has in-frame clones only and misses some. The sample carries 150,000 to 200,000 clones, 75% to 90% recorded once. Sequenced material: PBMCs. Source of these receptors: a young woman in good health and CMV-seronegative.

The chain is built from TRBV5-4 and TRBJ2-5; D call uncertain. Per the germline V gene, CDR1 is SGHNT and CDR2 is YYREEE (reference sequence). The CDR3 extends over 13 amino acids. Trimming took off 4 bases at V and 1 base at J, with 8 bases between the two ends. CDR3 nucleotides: TGTGCCAGCAGCCCATCGAGCCAAGAGACCCAGTACTTC. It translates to CASSPSSQETQYF.

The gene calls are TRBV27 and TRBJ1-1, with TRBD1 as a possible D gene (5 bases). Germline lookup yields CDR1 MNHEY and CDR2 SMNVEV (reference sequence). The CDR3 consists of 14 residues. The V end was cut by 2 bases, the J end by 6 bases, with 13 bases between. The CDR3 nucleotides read TGTGCCAGCAGTTTAGGCGTACAGGTACCTGAAGCTTTCTTT. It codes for CASSLGVQVPEAFF.

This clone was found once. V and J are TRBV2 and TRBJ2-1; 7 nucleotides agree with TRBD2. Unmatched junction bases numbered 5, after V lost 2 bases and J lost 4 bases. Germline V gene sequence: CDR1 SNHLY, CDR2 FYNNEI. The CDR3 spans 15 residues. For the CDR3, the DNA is TGTGCCAGCAGTGAATTGGGGGGGGTTTACAATGAGCAGTTCTTC. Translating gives CASSELGGVYNEQFF.

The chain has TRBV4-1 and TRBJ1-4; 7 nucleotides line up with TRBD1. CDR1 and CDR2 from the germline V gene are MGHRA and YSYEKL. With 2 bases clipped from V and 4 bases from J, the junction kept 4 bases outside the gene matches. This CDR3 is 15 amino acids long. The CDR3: CASSQSGQYNEKLFF. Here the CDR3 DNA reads TGCGCCAGCAGCCAATCGGGACAGTATAATGAAAAACTGTTTTTT.

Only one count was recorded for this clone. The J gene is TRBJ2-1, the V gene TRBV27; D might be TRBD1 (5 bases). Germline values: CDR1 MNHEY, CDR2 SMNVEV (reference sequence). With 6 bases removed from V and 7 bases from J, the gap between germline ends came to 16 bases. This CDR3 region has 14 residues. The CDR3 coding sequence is TGTGCCAGCAGCCTCGGACATGCAAGAAATGAGCAGTTCTTC. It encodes CASSLGHARNEQFF.

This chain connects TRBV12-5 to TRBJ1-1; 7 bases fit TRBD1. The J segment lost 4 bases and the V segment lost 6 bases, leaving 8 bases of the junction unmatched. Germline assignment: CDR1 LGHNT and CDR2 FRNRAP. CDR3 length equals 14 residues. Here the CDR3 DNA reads TGTGCTAGTGGCCCACTCCGACAGGGCACTGAAGCTTTCTTT. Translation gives CASGPLRQGTEAFF.